This T cell receptor beta chain derives from a study of beta chain features in type 1 diabetes. About the research overall: On cell yields, gender and age, patients and healthy donors were similar. Sorted cell examination encompassed approximately 98,000,000 cells across all samples.

As regards this clone: The antigen is unknown.

Overall study findings and caveats: Within each of all four CD4+ subsets, Type 1 diabetes patients had TCRB CDR3s that were moderately but significantly shorter.

What was sequenced were expressed TCRB transcripts, since all of the isolated RNA had been reverse transcribed. Using immunoSEQ multiplex PCR, the repertoire was profiled, and TCRdb retains in-frame clones only, with some absent. This table has more than 300,000 clones, around 9% appearing once. Germline V gene lookup returns CDR1 SGDLS and CDR2 YYNGEE. V shed 2 bases and J 1 base; nucleotides not matched to a gene: 1. The CDR3 runs to 15 residues. The sequenced sample was central memory CD4+ T cells from blood. The chain recombines TRBV9 with TRBJ2-3; the match to TRBD2 covers 10 bases. The sequence was collected from a man aged 25 to 40 with type 1 diabetes. CDR3 nucleotide sequence: TGTGCCAGCAGCGTTAGCGGGGGGCGCACAGATACGCAGTATTTT. Translated: CASSVSGGRTDTQYF.